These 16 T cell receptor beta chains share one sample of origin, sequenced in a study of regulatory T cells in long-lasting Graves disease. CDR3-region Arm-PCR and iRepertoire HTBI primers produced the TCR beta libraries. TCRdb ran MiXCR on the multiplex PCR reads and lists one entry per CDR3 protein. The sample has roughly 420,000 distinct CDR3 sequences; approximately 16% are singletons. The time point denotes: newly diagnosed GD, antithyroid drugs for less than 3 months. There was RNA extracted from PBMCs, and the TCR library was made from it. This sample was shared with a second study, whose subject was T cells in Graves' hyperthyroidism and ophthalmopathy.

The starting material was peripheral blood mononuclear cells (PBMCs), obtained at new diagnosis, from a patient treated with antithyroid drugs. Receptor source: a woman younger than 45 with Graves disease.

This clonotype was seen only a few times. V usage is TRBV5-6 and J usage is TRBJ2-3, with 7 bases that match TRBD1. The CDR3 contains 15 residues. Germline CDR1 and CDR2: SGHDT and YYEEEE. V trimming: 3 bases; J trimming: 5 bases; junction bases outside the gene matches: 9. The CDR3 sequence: CASSSTGTAEDTQYF. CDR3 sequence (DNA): TGTGCCAGCAGCTCTACCGGGACAGCAGAAGATACGCAGTATTTT. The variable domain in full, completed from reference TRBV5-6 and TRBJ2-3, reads DAGVTQSPTHLIKTRGQQVTLRCSPKSGHDTVSWYQQALGQGPQFIFQYYEEEERQRGNFPDRFSGHQFPNYSSELNVNALLLGDSALYLCASSSTGTAEDTQYFGPGTRLTVL.

In DNA form, the CDR3 reads TGTGCCAGCAGTTACACGGGTGATTCTGGAAACACCATATATTTT. It is translated as CASSYTGDSGNTIYF. The chain carries TRBV12-3 or TRBV12-4 and TRBJ1-3; D remains unclear. The CDR3 contains 15 residues. V lost 4 bases and J 1 base, leaving 11 bases between the germline ends.

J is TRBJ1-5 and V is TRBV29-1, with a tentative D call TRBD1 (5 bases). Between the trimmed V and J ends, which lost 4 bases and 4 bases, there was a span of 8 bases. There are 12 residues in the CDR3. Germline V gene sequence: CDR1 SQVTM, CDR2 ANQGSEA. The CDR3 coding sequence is TGCAGCGTTGCTCAGGGAAATCAGCCCCAGCATTTT. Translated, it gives CSVAQGNQPQHF.

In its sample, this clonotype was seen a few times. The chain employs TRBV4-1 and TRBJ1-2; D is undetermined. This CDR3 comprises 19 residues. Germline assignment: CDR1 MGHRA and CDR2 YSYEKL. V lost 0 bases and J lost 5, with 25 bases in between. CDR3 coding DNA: TGCGCCAGCAGCCAAGAGGCCTTTGACTCTCCACAGCGCCTTTATGGCTACACCTTC. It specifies CASSQEAFDSPQRLYGYTF.

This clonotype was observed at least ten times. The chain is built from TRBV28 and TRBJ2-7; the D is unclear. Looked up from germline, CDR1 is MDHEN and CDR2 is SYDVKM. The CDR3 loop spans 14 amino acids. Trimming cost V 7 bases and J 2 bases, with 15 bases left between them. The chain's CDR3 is CASTYSESPYEQYF. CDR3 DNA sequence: TGTGCCAGCACCTACTCTGAGAGCCCCTACGAGCAGTACTTC.

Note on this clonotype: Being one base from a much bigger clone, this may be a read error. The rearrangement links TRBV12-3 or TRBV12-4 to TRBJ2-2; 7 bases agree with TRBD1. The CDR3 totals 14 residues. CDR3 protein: CVSRRTGNTGELFF. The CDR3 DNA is TGTGTCAGCAGACGGACAGGGAACACCGGGGAGCTGTTTTTT.

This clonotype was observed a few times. This CDR3 reads CASSPRLAGVLNEQFF. The CDR3 nucleotides read TGTGCCAGCAGCCCCCGACTAGCGGGAGTGTTGAATGAGCAGTTCTTC. V and J are TRBV11-2 and TRBJ2-1, with 12 bases lining up with TRBD2. The CDR3 length is 16 residues. Per the germline V gene, CDR1 is SGHAT and CDR2 is FQNNGV. Trimming took 5 bases from V and 7 from J; bases not matched to a gene: 9.

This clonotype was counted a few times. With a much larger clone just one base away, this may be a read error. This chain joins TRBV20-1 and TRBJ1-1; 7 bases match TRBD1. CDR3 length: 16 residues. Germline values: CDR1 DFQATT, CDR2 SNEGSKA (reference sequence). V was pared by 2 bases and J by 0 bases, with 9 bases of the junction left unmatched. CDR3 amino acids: CSARIRGTAMNTEAFF. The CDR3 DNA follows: TGCAGTGCTAGAATTCGTGGGACAGCCATGAACACTGAAGCTTTCTTT.

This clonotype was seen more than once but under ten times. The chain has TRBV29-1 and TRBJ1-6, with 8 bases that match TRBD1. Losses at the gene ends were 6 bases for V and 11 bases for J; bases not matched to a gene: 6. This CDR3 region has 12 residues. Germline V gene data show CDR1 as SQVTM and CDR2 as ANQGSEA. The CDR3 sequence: CSVGTGSTPLHF. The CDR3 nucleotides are TGCAGCGTCGGGACAGGCAGCACACCCCTCCACTTT.

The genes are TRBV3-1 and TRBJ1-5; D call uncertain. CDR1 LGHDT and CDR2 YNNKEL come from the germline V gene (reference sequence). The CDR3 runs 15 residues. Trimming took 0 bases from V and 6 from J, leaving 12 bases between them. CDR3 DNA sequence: TGTGCCAGCAGCCAAGAGTATCTTTGGCGTCAGCCCCAGCATTTT. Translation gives CASSQEYLWRQPQHF.

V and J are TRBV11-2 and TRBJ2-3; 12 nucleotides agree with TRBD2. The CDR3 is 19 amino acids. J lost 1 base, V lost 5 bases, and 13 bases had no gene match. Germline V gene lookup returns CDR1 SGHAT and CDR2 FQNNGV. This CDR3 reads CASSLRLAGEGLGTDTQYF. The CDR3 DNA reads TGTGCCAGCAGCCTAAGACTAGCGGGAGAGGGGTTGGGCACAGATACGCAGTATTTT. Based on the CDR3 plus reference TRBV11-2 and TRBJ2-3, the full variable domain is EAGVAQSPRYKIIEKRQSVAFWCNPISGHATLYWYQQILGQGPKLLIQFQNNGVVDDSQLPKDRFSAERLKGVDSTLKIQPAKLEDSAVYLCASSLRLAGEGLGTDTQYFGPGTRLTVL.

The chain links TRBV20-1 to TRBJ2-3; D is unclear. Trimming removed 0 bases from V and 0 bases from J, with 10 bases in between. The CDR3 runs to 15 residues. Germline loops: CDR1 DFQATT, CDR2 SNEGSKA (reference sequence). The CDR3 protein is CSAREDGTSTDTQYF. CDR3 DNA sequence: TGCAGTGCTAGAGAGGATGGAACTAGCACAGATACGCAGTATTTT.

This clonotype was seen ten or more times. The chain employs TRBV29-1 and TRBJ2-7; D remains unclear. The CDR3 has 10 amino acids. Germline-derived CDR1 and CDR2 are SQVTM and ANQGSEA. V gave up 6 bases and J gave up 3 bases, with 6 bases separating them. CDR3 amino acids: CSVYIYEQYF. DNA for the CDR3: TGCAGCGTCTACATCTACGAGCAGTACTTC.

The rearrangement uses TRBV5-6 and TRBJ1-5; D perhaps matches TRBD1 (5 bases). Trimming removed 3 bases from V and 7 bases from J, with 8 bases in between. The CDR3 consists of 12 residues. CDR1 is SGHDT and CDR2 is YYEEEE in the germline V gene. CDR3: CASSSDSQPQHF. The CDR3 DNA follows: TGTGCCAGCAGCTCTGACAGCCAGCCCCAGCATTTT.

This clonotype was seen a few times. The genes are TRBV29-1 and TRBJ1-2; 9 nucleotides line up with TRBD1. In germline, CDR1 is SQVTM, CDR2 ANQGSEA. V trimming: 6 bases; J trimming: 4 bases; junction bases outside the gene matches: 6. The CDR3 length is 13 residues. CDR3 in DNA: TGCAGCGTGCGACAGGGGGACGGCTATGGCTACACCTTC. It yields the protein CSVRQGDGYGYTF.

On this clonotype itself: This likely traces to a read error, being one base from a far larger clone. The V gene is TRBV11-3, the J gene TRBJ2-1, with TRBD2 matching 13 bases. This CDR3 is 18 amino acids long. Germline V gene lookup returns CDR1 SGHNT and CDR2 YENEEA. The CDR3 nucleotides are TGTGCCAGCAGCTCGGGACTAGCGGGATTCGTATCGTGGAATGGGCAGTTCTTC. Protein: CASSSGLAGFVSWNGQFF.